The clone carrying this TCR beta chain was observed a handful of times. These data belong to a study of CD8+ T cells in alopecia areata. Study-wide context: Tofacitinib continued for 6 to 18 months and was then withheld for 6 months.

Germline V gene sequence: CDR1 MDHEN, CDR2 SYDVKM. V lost 5 bases and J 3 bases, leaving 17 bases between the germline ends. This CDR3 contains 15 residues. It was cDNA, reverse transcribed from extracted RNA, that served as the sequencing template. Libraries were prepared by immunoSEQ multiplex PCR; TCRdb keeps only in-frame clonotypes and omits some of them. The sample holds 120,000 to 150,000 clones; 47% are singletons and the top ten take about 6.8%. This TCR was sampled from a human donor with alopecia areata. The sequenced material came from CD4+ T cells sorted from blood. This chain joins TRBV28 and TRBJ2-7; D possibly corresponds to TRBD2 (8 bases). The CDR3, as DNA: TGTGCCAGCAGTACCCCGGGAGGGGGCTTCTACGAGCAGTACTTC. Protein: CASSTPGGGFYEQYF.